Listed here is a single T cell receptor (beta chain). Antigen: not known. TCRdb keeps only in-frame clones here, not all; method: immunoSEQ multiplex PCR. This table has roughly 150,000 clones, more than 75% appearing once. The data were taken from a study of T cell responses to AZD1222 COVID-19 vaccine. Study results and caveats: Two doses of AZD1222 preceded a rise in Spike-specific TCR breadth and depth. It should be noted that donors were predominantly white British and more often female, and clonal diversity was possibly underestimated. Spike as a whole was targeted by vaccine-associated CD4 TCRs, dominant at 160-218 and 743-854.

V dropped 0 bases and J dropped 3; count of bases not matched to a gene: 5. CDR3 size: 15 residues. Germline V CDR1 and CDR2: SGHNT, YYREEE (reference sequence). The sample here was peripheral blood, taken on day 0 of AZD1222 vaccination. The V and J genes are TRBV5-4 and TRBJ1-2, with 7 bases lining up with TRBD1. The TCR was taken from an adult in good health. CDR3 sequence reads: CASSLARQGDYGYTF. The CDR3 nucleotides read TGTGCCAGCAGCTTGGCCCGCCAGGGGGACTATGGCTACACCTTC.